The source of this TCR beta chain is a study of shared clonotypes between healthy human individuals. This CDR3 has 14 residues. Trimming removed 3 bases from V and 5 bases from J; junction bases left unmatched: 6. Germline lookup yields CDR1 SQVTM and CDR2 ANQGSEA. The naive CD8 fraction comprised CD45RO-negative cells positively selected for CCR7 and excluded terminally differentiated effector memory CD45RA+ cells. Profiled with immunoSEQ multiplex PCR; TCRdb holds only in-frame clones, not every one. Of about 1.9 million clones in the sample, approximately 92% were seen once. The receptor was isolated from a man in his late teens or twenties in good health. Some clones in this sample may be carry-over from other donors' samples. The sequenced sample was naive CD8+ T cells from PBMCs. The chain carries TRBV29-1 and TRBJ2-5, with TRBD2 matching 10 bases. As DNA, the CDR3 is TGCAGCGTTGATCCGCTAGCGGGAGAGGAGACCCAGTACTTC. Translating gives CSVDPLAGEETQYF.